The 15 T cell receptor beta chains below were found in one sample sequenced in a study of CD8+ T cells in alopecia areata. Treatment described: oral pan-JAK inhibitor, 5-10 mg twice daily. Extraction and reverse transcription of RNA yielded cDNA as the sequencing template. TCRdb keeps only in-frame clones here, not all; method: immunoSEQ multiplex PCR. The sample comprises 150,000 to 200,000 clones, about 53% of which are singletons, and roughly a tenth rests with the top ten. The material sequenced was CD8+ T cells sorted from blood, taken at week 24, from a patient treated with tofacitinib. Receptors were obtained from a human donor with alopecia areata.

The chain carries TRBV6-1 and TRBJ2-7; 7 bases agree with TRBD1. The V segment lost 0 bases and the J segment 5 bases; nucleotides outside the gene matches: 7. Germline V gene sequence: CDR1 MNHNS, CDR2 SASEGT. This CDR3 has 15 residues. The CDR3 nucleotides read TGTGCCAGCAGTGAAGCGCGGACAGGCTTTAACGAGCAGTACTTC. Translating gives CASSEARTGFNEQYF.

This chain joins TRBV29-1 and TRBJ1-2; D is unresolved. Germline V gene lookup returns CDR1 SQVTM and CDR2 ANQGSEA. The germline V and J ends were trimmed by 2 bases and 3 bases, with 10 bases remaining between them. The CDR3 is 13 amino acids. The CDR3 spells CSVEHGEDYGYTF. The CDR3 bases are TGCAGCGTTGAACACGGGGAGGACTATGGCTACACCTTC.

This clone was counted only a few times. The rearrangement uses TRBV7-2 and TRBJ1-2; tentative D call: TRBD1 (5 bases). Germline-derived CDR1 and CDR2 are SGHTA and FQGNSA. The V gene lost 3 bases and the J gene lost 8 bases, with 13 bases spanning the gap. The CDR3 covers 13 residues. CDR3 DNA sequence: TGTGCCAGCAGCTTTCGGCAGGGCGACGGCTACACCTTC. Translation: CASSFRQGDGYTF.

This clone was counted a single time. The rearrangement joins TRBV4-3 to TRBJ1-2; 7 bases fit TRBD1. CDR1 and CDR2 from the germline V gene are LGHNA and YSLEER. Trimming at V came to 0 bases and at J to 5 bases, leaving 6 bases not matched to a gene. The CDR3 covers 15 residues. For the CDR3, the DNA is TGCGCCAGCAGCCAAGATAGGACAGGAGGATATGGCTACACCTTC. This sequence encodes CASSQDRTGGYGYTF.

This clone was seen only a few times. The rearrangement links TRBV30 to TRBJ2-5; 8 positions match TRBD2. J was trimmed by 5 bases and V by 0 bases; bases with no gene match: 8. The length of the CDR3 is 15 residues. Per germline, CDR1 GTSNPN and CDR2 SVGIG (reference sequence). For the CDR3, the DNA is TGTGCCTGGAGTGTAAGAGTAGCGGGGCTGGAGACCCAGTACTTC. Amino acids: CAWSVRVAGLETQYF. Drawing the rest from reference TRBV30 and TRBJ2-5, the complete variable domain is SQTIHQWPATLVQPVGSPLSLECTVEGTSNPNLYWYRQAAGRGLQLLFYSVGIGQISSEVPQNLSASRPQDRQFILSSKKLLLSDSGFYLCAWSVRVAGLETQYFGPGTRLLVL.

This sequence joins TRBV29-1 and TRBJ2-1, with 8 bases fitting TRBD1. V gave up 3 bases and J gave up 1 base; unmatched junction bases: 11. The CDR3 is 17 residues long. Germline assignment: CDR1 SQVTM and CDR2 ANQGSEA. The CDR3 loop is CSVDGGWGQASYNEQFF. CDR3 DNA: TGCAGCGTTGATGGCGGGTGGGGACAGGCTTCCTACAATGAGCAGTTCTTC.

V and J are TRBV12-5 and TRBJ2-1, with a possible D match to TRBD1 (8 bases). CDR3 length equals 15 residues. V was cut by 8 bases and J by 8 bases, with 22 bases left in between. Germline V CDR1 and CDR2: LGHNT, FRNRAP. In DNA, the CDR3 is TGTGCTAGTTCCGCAGGGAGGGACAGGCACGATGAGCAGTTCTTC. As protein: CASSAGRDRHDEQFF. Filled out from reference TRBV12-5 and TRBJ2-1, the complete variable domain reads DARVTQTPRHKVTEMGQEVTMRCQPILGHNTVFWYRQTMMQGLELLAYFRNRAPLDDSGMPKDRFSAEMPDATLATLKIQPSEPRDSAVYFCASSAGRDRHDEQFFGPGTRLTVL.

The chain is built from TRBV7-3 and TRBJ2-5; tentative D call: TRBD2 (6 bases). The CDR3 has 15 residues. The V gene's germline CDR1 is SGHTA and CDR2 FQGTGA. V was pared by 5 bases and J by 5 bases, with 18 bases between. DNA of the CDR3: TGTGCCAGCAGCCGAACGGACGGTGGAGGGGAGACCCAGTACTTC. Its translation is CASSRTDGGGETQYF.

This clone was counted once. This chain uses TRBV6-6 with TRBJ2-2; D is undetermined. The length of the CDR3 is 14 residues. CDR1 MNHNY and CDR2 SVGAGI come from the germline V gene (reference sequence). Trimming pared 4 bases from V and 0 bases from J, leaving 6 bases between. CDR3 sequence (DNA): TGTGCCAGCAGTTTTACCGCGAACACCGGGGAGCTGTTTTTT. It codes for CASSFTANTGELFF.

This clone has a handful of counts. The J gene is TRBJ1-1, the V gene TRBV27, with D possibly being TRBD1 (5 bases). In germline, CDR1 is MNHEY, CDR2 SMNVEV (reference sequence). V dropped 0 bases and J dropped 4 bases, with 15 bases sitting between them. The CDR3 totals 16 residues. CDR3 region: CASSLSVGARSTEAFF. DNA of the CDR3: TGTGCCAGCAGTTTATCCGTCGGGGCGAGGAGCACTGAAGCTTTCTTT.

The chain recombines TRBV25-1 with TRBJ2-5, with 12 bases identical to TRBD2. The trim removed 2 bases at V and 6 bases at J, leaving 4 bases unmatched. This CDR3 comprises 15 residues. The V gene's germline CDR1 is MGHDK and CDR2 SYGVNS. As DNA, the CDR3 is TGTGCCAGCAGTGAACTTACTAGCGGGGGGAAGACCCAGTACTTC. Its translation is CASSELTSGGKTQYF.

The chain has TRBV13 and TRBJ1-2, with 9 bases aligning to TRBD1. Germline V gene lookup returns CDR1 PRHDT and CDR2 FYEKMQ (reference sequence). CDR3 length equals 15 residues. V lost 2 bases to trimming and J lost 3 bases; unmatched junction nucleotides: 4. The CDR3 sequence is CASSLTGGMDYGYTF. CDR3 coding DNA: TGTGCCAGCAGCTTAACAGGGGGCATGGACTATGGCTACACCTTC. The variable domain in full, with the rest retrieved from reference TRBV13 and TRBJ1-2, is AAGVIQSPRHLIKEKRETATLKCYPIPRHDTVYWYQQGPGQDPQFLISFYEKMQSDKGSIPDRFSAQQFSDYHSELNMSSLELGDSALYFCASSLTGGMDYGYTFGSGTRLTVV.

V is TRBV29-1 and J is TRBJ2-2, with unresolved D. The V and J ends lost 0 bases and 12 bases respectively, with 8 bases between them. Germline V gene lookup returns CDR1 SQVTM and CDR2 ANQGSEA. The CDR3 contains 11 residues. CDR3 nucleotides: TGCAGCGTTGAAGATCCGGGTCAGCTGTTTTTT. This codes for CSVEDPGQLFF.

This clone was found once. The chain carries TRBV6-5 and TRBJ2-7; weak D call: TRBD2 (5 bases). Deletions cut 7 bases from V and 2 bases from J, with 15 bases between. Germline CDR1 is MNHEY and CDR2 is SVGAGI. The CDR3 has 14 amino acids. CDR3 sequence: CASTPEEATYEQYF. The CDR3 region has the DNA TGTGCCAGCACCCCTGAGGAGGCAACCTACGAGCAGTACTTC.

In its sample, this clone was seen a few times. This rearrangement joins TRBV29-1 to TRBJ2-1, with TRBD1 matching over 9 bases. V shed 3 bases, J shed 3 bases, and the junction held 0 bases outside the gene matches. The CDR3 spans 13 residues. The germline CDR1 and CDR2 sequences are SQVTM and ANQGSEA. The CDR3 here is CSVEDRGYNEQFF. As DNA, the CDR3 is TGCAGCGTTGAGGACAGGGGCTACAATGAGCAGTTCTTC.